A single sample gave rise to the 30 T cell receptor beta chains below, sequenced in a study of CD8 T cells in ankylosing spondylitis. TCRdb processed the 5' RACE reads anew with MiXCR; each CDR3 protein has one entry. The data contain 50,000 to 60,000 distinct CDR3 sequences, about 7% of them singletons. The sample consisted of blood, either unsorted or a sorted T cell fraction (not recorded which). The receptors originated from a female donor with ankylosing spondylitis or in good health (not recorded which).

This clonotype was seen many times. V usage is TRBV28 and J usage is TRBJ2-2; weak D call: TRBD2 (6 bases). V was clipped by 2 bases and J by 3 bases, with 13 bases between them. Germline V gene sequence: CDR1 MDHEN, CDR2 SYDVKM. This CDR3 contains 16 residues. The CDR3 loop is CASSLEAGRYTGELFF. In nucleotides, the CDR3 is TGTGCCAGCAGTTTAGAGGCGGGGAGGTACACCGGGGAGCTGTTTTTT.

This clonotype has at least ten counts. The chain uses TRBV3-1 and TRBJ1-2, with D maybe TRBD1 (6 bases). CDR3 length: 14 amino acids. Germline loops: CDR1 LGHDT, CDR2 YNNKEL (reference sequence). Trimming left V 5 bases short and J 1 base short, with 11 bases between. CDR3 nucleotides: TGTGCCAGCAGCTCTACAGGGATTAACTATGGCTACACCTTC. This translates into CASSSTGINYGYTF. Drawing the rest from reference TRBV3-1 and TRBJ1-2, the complete variable domain is DTAVSQTPKYLVTQMGNDKSIKCEQNLGHDTMYWYKQDSKKFLKIMFSYNNKELIINETVPNRFSPKSPDKAHLNLHINSLELGDSAVYFCASSSTGINYGYTFGSGTRLTVV.

This clonotype was recorded at least ten times. This chain links TRBV7-2 with TRBJ1-1; TRBD1 agrees at 11 bases. Germline V gene data show CDR1 as SGHTA and CDR2 as FQGNSA. This CDR3 region has 14 residues. V dropped 5 bases and J dropped 11; count of bases not matched to a gene: 10. The CDR3 DNA follows: TGTGCCAGCAGCGCCCGGACAGGGGGCTTGTATGCTTTCTTT. Translation: CASSARTGGLYAFF.

The sample holds many counts of this clonotype. The rearrangement joins TRBV2 to TRBJ2-5, with 12 bases matching TRBD2. The CDR3 extends over 16 amino acids. V trimming: 3 bases; J trimming: 2 bases; junction bases outside the gene matches: 4. Germline V lookup: CDR1 SNHLY, CDR2 FYNNEI. In DNA form, the CDR3 reads TGTGCCAGCAGTGACTGGACTAGCGGGGCTCAAGAGACCCAGTACTTC. Protein sequence: CASSDWTSGAQETQYF.

This clonotype was seen many times. The rearrangement links TRBV19 to TRBJ2-1; TRBD1 aligns across 7 bases. The length of the CDR3 is 13 residues. Trimming cost V 6 bases and J 12 bases; bases outside gene matches: 11. Germline V CDR1 and CDR2: LNHDA, SQIVND (reference sequence). CDR3 nucleotides: TGTGCCAGTAGACAACTAGGACAGGCAGGGCAGTTCTTC. Translation gives CASRQLGQAGQFF.

This clonotype has at least ten counts. This sequence joins TRBV5-1 and TRBJ2-3; 12 bases match TRBD2. V dropped 3 bases and J dropped 0; count of bases not matched to a gene: 5. Germline assignment: CDR1 SGHRS and CDR2 YFSETQ. CDR3 length: 17 residues. The CDR3 region is CASSSGLAGPSTDTQYF. The CDR3 nucleotides read TGCGCCAGCAGCTCCGGACTAGCGGGACCAAGCACAGATACGCAGTATTTT.

This clonotype was detected many times. CDR3 nucleotide sequence: TGTGCCAGCAGTTCCAGGGGATGGAGGGAGACCCAGTACTTC. Amino acid sequence: CASSSRGWRETQYF. The chain has TRBV27 and TRBJ2-5, with D possibly being TRBD1 (6 bases). Germline assignment: CDR1 MNHEY and CDR2 SMNVEV (reference sequence). The CDR3 covers 14 residues. Trimming removed 4 bases at V and 5 bases at J, with 14 bases between.

This clonotype was found a few times. The chain is built from TRBV10-3 and TRBJ2-3, with 11 bases identical to TRBD1. CDR1 and CDR2 from the germline V gene are ENHRY and SYGVKD. Trimming removed 0 bases from V and 2 bases from J; junction bases left unmatched: 4. The CDR3 spans 17 residues. The CDR3 DNA reads as TGTGCCATCAGTGAGTCGGGACAGGGGGGATTCACAGATACGCAGTATTTT. This gives the protein CAISESGQGGFTDTQYF.

This clonotype was counted between two and nine times. V gene TRBV11-3 combines with J gene TRBJ1-1; maybe TRBD1 (5 bases). The CDR3 is 15 amino acids. V was cut by 5 bases and J by 4 bases, with 17 bases left in between. The germline V gene encodes CDR1 SGHNT and CDR2 YENEEA. CDR3 nucleotide sequence: TGTGCCAGCAGCACCGGGGGGGTAGGAAGCACTGAAGCTTTCTTT. This encodes CASSTGGVGSTEAFF. The whole variable domain, filled in from reference TRBV11-3 and TRBJ1-1, reads EAGVVQSPRYKIIEKKQPVAFWCNPISGHNTLYWYLQNLGQGPELLIRYENEEAVDDSQLPKDRFSAERLKGVDSTLKIQPAELGDSAVYLCASSTGGVGSTEAFFGQGTRLTVV.

This clonotype was observed many times. This chain connects TRBV20-1 to TRBJ2-7, with 10 bases lining up with TRBD2. Germline CDR1 reads DFQATT; CDR2 reads SNEGSKA (reference sequence). CDR3 size: 17 residues. V shed 6 bases, J shed 0 bases, and the junction held 14 bases outside the gene matches. The CDR3 is CSAPPPLLAGSSYEQYF. The CDR3 DNA reads as TGCAGTGCCCCGCCCCCTCTACTAGCGGGGTCCTCCTACGAGCAGTACTTC.

This clonotype was counted at least ten times. The chain employs TRBV4-1 and TRBJ1-6; D unclear. The germline V and J ends were trimmed by 4 bases and 3 bases, with 10 bases remaining between them. Germline values: CDR1 MGHRA, CDR2 YSYEKL. The CDR3 is 15 amino acids. The CDR3: CASSPKGGYNSPLHF. The CDR3 coding sequence is TGCGCCAGCAGCCCAAAGGGTGGCTATAATTCACCCCTCCACTTT.

This clonotype was counted a few times. This chain links TRBV28 with TRBJ2-7; D is unclear. The germline V gene has CDR1 MDHEN and CDR2 SYDVKM. The CDR3 spans 13 residues. Trimming stripped 5 bases from V and 5 bases from J, with 13 bases between. The chain's CDR3 is CASSPPGLDEQYV. The DNA for the CDR3 is TGTGCCAGCAGTCCCCCTGGCCTTGACGAGCAGTACGTC.

At least ten counts were recorded for this clonotype. The V gene is TRBV5-1, the J gene TRBJ1-1, with 7 bases fitting TRBD1. V shed 0 bases, J shed 7 bases, and the junction held 6 bases outside the gene matches. Germline V gene sequence: CDR1 SGHRS, CDR2 YFSETQ. The CDR3 contains 14 residues. CDR3 in DNA: TGCGCCAGCAGCTTGGTGGACAGGCGGGGTGAAGCTTTCTTT. The encoded protein is CASSLVDRRGEAFF.

This clonotype was observed many times. The chain has TRBV12-3 or TRBV12-4 and TRBJ1-5; 9 bases match TRBD1. This CDR3 spans 14 amino acids. V lost 8 bases and J lost 7; bases outside the gene matches: 9. The CDR3 region has the DNA TGTGCCAGCGGAAAGGACAGGGGTGAGCAGCCCCAGCATTTT. It yields the protein CASGKDRGEQPQHF.

This clonotype was seen many times. The chain has TRBV6-5 and TRBJ2-3; D is uncertain. The V gene's germline CDR1 is MNHEY and CDR2 SVGAGI. This CDR3 region has 17 residues. The V end lost 4 bases, the J end lost 1 base, and 18 bases lay between the germline ends. CDR3 residues: CASSWFAEAGRTDTQYF. The CDR3 DNA sequence: TGTGCCAGCAGTTGGTTTGCAGAAGCAGGACGCACAGATACGCAGTATTTT.

This clonotype was seen at least ten times. This chain links TRBV20-1 with TRBJ1-2; D might be TRBD1 (5 bases). V was shortened by 0 bases and J by 3 bases, with 11 bases between the two germline ends. The CDR3 covers 14 residues. CDR1 and CDR2 (germline): DFQATT, SNEGSKA (reference sequence). The DNA for the CDR3 is TGCAGTGCTAGAGATCAGGCAGGGTACTATGGCTACACCTTC. Translated: CSARDQAGYYGYTF.

This clonotype has at least ten counts. The chain couples TRBV5-7 to TRBJ1-4; D is perhaps TRBD1 (5 bases). TRBV5-7 is designated an ORF whose function remains uncertain. This CDR3 is built from 16 residues. V shed 0 bases and J shed 6 bases, with 15 bases lying between them. CDR3 sequence (DNA): TGTGCCAGCAGCTTGGGACAGTCTCAACGGCATGAAAAACTGTTTTTT. It encodes CASSLGQSQRHEKLFF.

This clonotype has at least ten counts. The chain is built from TRBV20-1 and TRBJ2-6; tentatively, D is TRBD2 (5 bases). Germline V gene lookup returns CDR1 DFQATT and CDR2 SNEGSKA (reference sequence). Trimming took 3 bases from V and 1 from J, leaving 13 bases between them. This CDR3 comprises 16 residues. CDR3 DNA: TGCAGTGCTAGTCCGGGATCTTATTCTGGGGCCAACGTCCTGACTTTC. Translated, it gives CSASPGSYSGANVLTF.

V usage is TRBV5-1 and J usage is TRBJ2-3, with D maybe TRBD1 (6 bases). Germline values: CDR1 SGHRS, CDR2 YFSETQ. The CDR3 extends over 14 amino acids. The CDR3 nucleotides are TGCGTCAGTAAAGGACAGACTGGCACAGATACGCAGTATTTT. It codes for CVSKGQTGTDTQYF.

This clonotype was counted at least ten times. This rearrangement joins TRBV20-1 to TRBJ1-2; 8 nucleotides agree with TRBD1. The J segment lost 4 bases and the V segment lost 1 base, leaving 8 bases of the junction unmatched. This CDR3 contains 15 residues. The V gene's germline CDR1 is DFQATT and CDR2 SNEGSKA (reference sequence). CDR3 coding DNA: TGCAGTGCTAGAGGCGGGACAGGTCTGTCCTATGGCTACACCTTC. It yields the protein CSARGGTGLSYGYTF.

On this clonotype itself: A much larger clone sits a single nucleotide away, making a read error possible. V is TRBV24-1 and J is TRBJ2-2; D may correspond to TRBD1 or TRBD2 (5 bases each). CDR1 and CDR2 (germline): KGHDR, SFDVKD. The CDR3 is 15 residues long. The CDR3 sequence: CATSADKLNTGALFF. The CDR3 DNA follows: TGTGCCACCAGCGCGGACAAGCTGAACACCGGGGCGCTGTTTTTT.

At least ten counts were recorded for this clonotype. V is TRBV20-1 and J is TRBJ1-2; D gene ambiguous. Germline V gene sequence: CDR1 DFQATT, CDR2 SNEGSKA (reference sequence). Between the trimmed V and J ends, which lost 0 bases and 4 bases, there was a span of 18 bases. This CDR3 comprises 16 residues. The CDR3 DNA reads TGCAGTGCTAGAGATAGTCGAGTGATGTCGGCCTATGGCTACACCTTC. Its protein product is CSARDSRVMSAYGYTF.

This clonotype appeared many times. The chain carries TRBV7-9 and TRBJ1-4, with TRBD1 matching over 9 bases. Germline V gives CDR1 SEHNR, CDR2 FQNEAQ (reference sequence). With 5 bases clipped from V and 5 bases from J, the junction kept 6 bases outside the gene matches. This CDR3 has 15 residues. The CDR3 bases are TGTGCCAGCAGCCTATTGGGACAGGGCAATGAAAAACTGTTTTTT. Its translation: CASSLLGQGNEKLFF.

This clonotype has at least ten counts. This chain uses TRBV5-1 with TRBJ1-1, with 9 bases fitting TRBD1. Germline V gene data show CDR1 as SGHRS and CDR2 as YFSETQ. The CDR3 has 15 amino acids. The V segment lost 6 bases and the J segment 3 bases; nucleotides outside the gene matches: 9. This CDR3 is CASTNPGQGHTEAFF. The CDR3, as DNA: TGCGCCAGCACCAATCCGGGACAGGGCCACACTGAAGCTTTCTTT.

This clonotype was recorded at least ten times. The V gene is TRBV29-1, the J gene TRBJ2-1; 10 nucleotides align to TRBD2. Germline V gene data show CDR1 as SQVTM and CDR2 as ANQGSEA. V lost 1 base, J lost 8 bases, and 5 bases stayed unmatched. The CDR3 covers 14 residues. This CDR3 reads CSVEGLAGADEQFF. In DNA form, the CDR3 reads TGCAGCGTTGAAGGGCTAGCGGGGGCCGATGAGCAGTTCTTC.

A remark on this clonotype: Given a much more abundant clone one base away, this may be a read error. The chain combines TRBV12-3 or TRBV12-4 with TRBJ2-1; 9 bases line up with TRBD2. The CDR3 sequence is 19 residues long. CDR3 region: CTSSFYGSGGKGSYNEQFF. The CDR3 bases are TGTACCAGCAGTTTCTATGGTAGCGGGGGTAAGGGCTCCTACAATGAGCAGTTCTTC.

This clonotype was seen at least ten times. This chain joins TRBV5-1 and TRBJ2-5; TRBD2 might be the D (6 bases). The CDR3 spans 14 residues. V lost 0 bases and J 4 bases, leaving 10 bases between the germline ends. CDR1 is SGHRS, CDR2 YFSETQ, per germline. DNA of the CDR3: TGCGCCAGCAGCTTGGGAAGGGGAGGAGAGACCCAGTACTTC. Residues: CASSLGRGGETQYF.

This clonotype was recorded many times. CDR3 coding DNA: TGTGCCAGCAGTTTGCAGGATCCAGATACGCAGTATTTT. Translated, it gives CASSLQDPDTQYF. The rearrangement uses TRBV12-3 or TRBV12-4 and TRBJ2-3; no firm D call. CDR3 length: 13 residues. V was shortened by 3 bases and J by 4 bases, with 8 bases between the two germline ends.

This clonotype has a count of ten or more. This chain joins TRBV5-1 and TRBJ2-2, with 9 bases aligning to TRBD1. The CDR3 runs 16 residues. V trimming: 4 bases; J trimming: 3 bases; junction bases outside the gene matches: 7. The germline V gene encodes CDR1 SGHRS and CDR2 YFSETQ. The CDR3 is CASSSGDREDTGELFF. The CDR3 region has the DNA TGCGCCAGCAGCAGCGGGGACAGGGAGGACACCGGGGAGCTGTTTTTT.

The sample holds many counts of this clonotype. The chain carries TRBV28 and TRBJ2-7; D gene ambiguous. This CDR3 has 12 residues. The germline V gene has CDR1 MDHEN and CDR2 SYDVKM. The CDR3 DNA follows: TGTGCCAGCAGTCTCCCCTCCGGGCCCCCATCCGTC. Its protein product is CASSLPSGPPSV.